Only a few counts were recorded for the clone carrying this T cell receptor beta chain. Its antigen is currently unknown. Unique molecular identifiers were used to barcode this TCRbeta library. TCRdb reprocessed the PCR reads via MiXCR and lists one record per CDR3 protein. The sample lists 600,000 to 700,000 distinct CDR3 sequences; roughly 13% were seen once. This entry comes from a study of T-cell reconstitution after alpha-beta-depleted transplantation in children. Whole-study results and caveats: Surviving recipient cells, namely T cells and thymic progenitors, were the source of high day-60 TCRbeta diversity in some patients. Alpha-beta T cells about two months after transplant reportedly derived from several hundred expanded graft clones. The authors attributed T-cell counts and diversity one year after transplant mostly to newly produced T cells.

The V and J ends lost 4 bases and 8 bases, in that order; junction bases with no gene match: 8. The CDR3 spans 14 residues. This TCR came from a girl aged 2 to 9 with congenital amegakaryocytic thrombocytopenia, due to receive a stem cell transplant. This material consisted of PBMCs, taken before TCRalphabeta/CD19-depleted stem cell transplant. V gene TRBV12-3 or TRBV12-4 combines with J gene TRBJ1-2, with 9 bases lining up with TRBD1. In DNA form, the CDR3 reads TGTGCCAGCAGTTCCGCCCGGACAGGGGAGGGCTACACCTTC. Protein product: CASSSARTGEGYTF.